The 24 T cell receptor beta chains below come from one sample, sequenced in a study of T cell responses to AZD1222 COVID-19 vaccine (dated by TCRdb to about 2021). The library relied on the immunoSEQ multiplex PCR assay. The clones in this table, taken by TCRdb from immuneACCESS, are in-frame only. Not every clone is retained; where verified, under half of the shortfall comes from an unresolved V gene, and the cause of the rest is unknown. Present in this sample are 150,000 to 200,000 clones, approximately 88% of which were seen just once. 1.6% of the sample rests with the top ten. The sample's time point label, decoded: baseline before first vaccination. Sequenced here: peripheral blood, sampled on day 0 of AZD1222 vaccination. The receptors shown here come from an adult in good health.

This clone turned up a few times. The chain has TRBV30 and TRBJ1-1; D gene uncertain. The CDR3 spans 13 residues. Germline CDR1 GTSNPN, CDR2 SVGIG (reference sequence). Trimming pared 2 bases from V and 0 bases from J, leaving 7 bases between. CDR3 loop: CAWSIQLNTEAFF. In DNA, the CDR3 is TGTGCCTGGAGTATCCAATTGAACACTGAAGCTTTCTTT.

This rearrangement joins TRBV3-1 (or the pseudogene TRBV3-2) to TRBJ2-4; D is unclear. The CDR3 runs to 12 residues. Trimming took 1 base from V and 7 from J, leaving 5 bases between them. Germline V gene data show CDR1 as LGHDT and CDR2 as YNNKEL (reference sequence). CDR3 bases: TGTGCCAGCAGCCAAGTCGATAACATTCAGTACTTC. It yields the protein CASSQVDNIQYF.

V usage is TRBV3-1 (or the pseudogene TRBV3-2) and J usage is TRBJ2-6, with a tentative D call TRBD1 (5 bases). The CDR3 is 18 amino acids. Germline V CDR1 and CDR2: LGHDT, YNNKEL (reference sequence). With 0 bases removed from V and 1 base from J, the gap between germline ends came to 13 bases. The CDR3 here is CASSQDGRALSGANVLTF. The CDR3 nucleotides read TGTGCCAGCAGCCAAGATGGCAGGGCGTTGTCTGGGGCCAACGTCCTGACTTTC.

The chain carries TRBV6-2 or TRBV6-3 and TRBJ1-5; 9 bases map to TRBD1. The length of the CDR3 is 15 residues. The germline V gene encodes CDR1 MNHEY and CDR2 SVGEGT. V was pared by 5 bases and J by 5 bases, with 7 bases of the junction left unmatched. The CDR3 loop reads CASSLGTGRHQPQHF. DNA of the CDR3: TGTGCCAGCAGTCTCGGGACAGGGAGGCATCAGCCCCAGCATTTT.

The chain carries TRBV13 and TRBJ2-1; 9 bases map to TRBD1. The trim removed 4 bases at V and 0 bases at J, leaving 4 bases unmatched. The germline V gene has CDR1 PRHDT and CDR2 FYEKMQ (reference sequence). The CDR3 extends over 16 amino acids. The CDR3 sequence is CASSSGQGSSYNEQFF. CDR3 in DNA: TGTGCCAGCAGCTCGGGACAGGGAAGCTCCTACAATGAGCAGTTCTTC.

The rearrangement links TRBV3-1 (or the pseudogene TRBV3-2) to TRBJ2-7; TRBD2 is a possible D gene (5 bases). Looked up from germline, CDR1 is LGHDT and CDR2 is YNNKEL (reference sequence). The CDR3 length is 16 residues. V lost 1 base to trimming and J lost 5 bases, with 18 bases between them. The CDR3 nucleotides read TGTGCCAGCAGCCAAGCTACCAGGCCGGGGTTACACGAGCAGTACTTC. Translating it yields CASSQATRPGLHEQYF.

The rearrangement links TRBV18 to TRBJ2-7; no firm D call. This CDR3 contains 12 residues. Looked up from germline, CDR1 is KGHSH and CDR2 is LQKENI. Trimming left V 4 bases short and J 6 bases short, with 10 bases between. The CDR3 coding sequence is TGTGCCAGCTCACTAGAGGTGGGCGAGCAGTACTTC. It translates to CASSLEVGEQYF.

The V call is TRBV9, the J call TRBJ2-7; D unclear. This CDR3 is built from 14 residues. Trimming stripped 0 bases from V and 1 base from J, with 8 bases between. Germline V gene sequence: CDR1 SGDLS, CDR2 YYNGEE. The CDR3 bases are TGTGCCAGCAGCGTAGGTCTCGGGTCCTACGAGCAGTACTTC. Translating gives CASSVGLGSYEQYF.

This clone was detected once. The rearrangement uses TRBV6-5 and TRBJ2-7, with 9 bases identical to TRBD2. Germline V gene sequence: CDR1 MNHEY, CDR2 SVGAGI. Unmatched junction bases numbered 7, after V lost 6 bases and J lost 4 bases. This CDR3 region has 14 residues. The CDR3: CASRGSGRKYEQYF. The CDR3 DNA is TGTGCCAGCAGGGGAAGCGGGAGGAAGTACGAGCAGTACTTC.

This chain joins TRBV11-2 and TRBJ2-1; 8 bases align to TRBD2. V lost 5 bases to trimming and J lost 16 bases; unmatched junction nucleotides: 10. The CDR3 contains 12 residues. The germline CDR1 and CDR2 sequences are SGHAT and FQNNGV. The CDR3 bases are TGTGCCAGCAGCCCGGGGGGGGAGCCCGAATTCTTC. This codes for CASSPGGEPEFF.

The chain links TRBV28 to TRBJ1-2; possible D gene TRBD1, 6 bases. Deletions cut 5 bases from V and 0 bases from J, with 13 bases between. The CDR3 is 15 amino acids. Germline V gives CDR1 MDHEN, CDR2 SYDVKM. The CDR3, as DNA: TGTGCCAGCAGTAAAAACAGGGCAGCTAACTATGGCTACACCTTC. It codes for CASSKNRAANYGYTF.

The chain's CDR3 is CASSPGTGLEQYV. In DNA form, the CDR3 reads TGTGCCAGCAGCCCAGGGACTGGGTTAGAGCAGTACGTC. This chain links TRBV7-9 with TRBJ2-7, with a weak D call TRBD2 (6 bases). Trimming took 5 bases from V and 7 from J, leaving 15 bases between them. Germline lookup yields CDR1 SEHNR and CDR2 FQNEAQ (reference sequence). The CDR3 spans 13 residues.

The chain uses TRBV9 and TRBJ2-2; 8 positions agree with TRBD1. From germline, CDR1 is SGDLS and CDR2 YYNGEE. The CDR3 length is 17 residues. V lost 3 bases, J lost 3 bases, and 10 bases stayed unmatched. CDR3 in DNA: TGTGCCAGCAGCGAACCCGGGACAGGATGGGACACCGGGGAGCTGTTTTTT. As protein: CASSEPGTGWDTGELFF.

This chain links TRBV10-3 with TRBJ1-4, with D perhaps TRBD1 (5 bases). V was shortened by 6 bases and J by 6 bases, with 8 bases between the two germline ends. This CDR3 is 12 amino acids long. Per germline, CDR1 ENHRY and CDR2 SYGVKD. This CDR3 is CAIRARDEKLFF. The CDR3, as DNA: TGTGCCATCAGGGCCAGGGATGAAAAACTGTTTTTT.

The V and J genes are TRBV7-2 and TRBJ1-1, with TRBD1 as a possible D gene (5 bases). Germline-derived CDR1 and CDR2 are SGHTA and FQGNSA. V was shortened by 7 bases and J by 1 base, with 13 bases between the two germline ends. This CDR3 is 14 amino acids long. This CDR3 is CASTLLGPNTEAFF. The CDR3 nucleotides read TGTGCCAGCACCCTATTGGGACCGAACACTGAAGCTTTCTTT. Together with reference TRBV7-2 and TRBJ1-1, the CDR3 gives the full variable domain: GAGVSQSPSNKVTEKGKDVELRCDPISGHTALYWYRQSLGQGLEFLIYFQGNSAPDKSGLPSDRFSAERTGGSVSTLTIQRTQQEDSAVYLCASTLLGPNTEAFFGQGTRLTVV.

The chain links TRBV4-2 to TRBJ1-3; D gene uncertain. Germline V gene sequence: CDR1 LGHNA, CDR2 YNFKEQ. V was clipped by 0 bases and J by 0 bases, with 6 bases between them. The CDR3 runs 15 residues. CDR3 DNA sequence: TGTGCCAGCAGCCAAGAGCCCAACTCTGGAAACACCATATATTTT. The encoded protein is CASSQEPNSGNTIYF.

This clone was seen only a few times. CDR3 region: CSVDLAGGRIVGNTEAFF. CDR3 nucleotide sequence: TGCAGCGTTGATTTAGCCGGGGGGCGTATCGTCGGCAACACTGAAGCTTTCTTT. The V and J genes are TRBV29-1 and TRBJ1-1, with a tentative D call TRBD1 (6 bases). The CDR3 covers 18 residues. Between the trimmed V and J ends, which lost 3 bases and 2 bases, there was a span of 25 bases. Per germline, CDR1 SQVTM and CDR2 ANQGSEA. The full variable domain, its missing parts supplied by reference TRBV29-1 and TRBJ1-1, is SAVISQKPSRDICQRGTSLTIQCQVDSQVTMMFWYRQQPGQSLTLIATANQGSEATYESGFVIDKFPISRPNLTFSTLTVSNMSPEDSSIYLCSVDLAGGRIVGNTEAFFGQGTRLTVV.

As DNA, the CDR3 is TGTGCCAGCAGTACGGCCAGGGACACCGGGGAGCTGTTTTTT. Residues: CASSTARDTGELFF. The chain is built from TRBV28 and TRBJ2-2, with D possibly being TRBD1 (5 bases). Germline V gene data show CDR1 as MDHEN and CDR2 as SYDVKM. The CDR3 consists of 14 residues. V lost 5 bases and J 3 bases, leaving 10 bases between the germline ends.

The chain is built from TRBV4-2 and TRBJ1-3, with D possibly matching TRBD1 (6 bases). Germline assignment: CDR1 LGHNA and CDR2 YNFKEQ. The CDR3 extends over 17 amino acids. V lost 1 base, J lost 0 bases, and 13 bases lay in between. CDR3 sequence: CASSQVGQRFSGNTIYF. The CDR3 region has the DNA TGTGCCAGCAGCCAAGTAGGACAGAGATTCTCTGGAAACACCATATATTTT.

The table lists this clone with a count of one. The chain employs TRBV5-1 and TRBJ1-3, with D possibly being TRBD1 (5 bases). V was clipped by 3 bases and J by 4 bases, with 8 bases between them. The CDR3 totals 13 residues. Per the germline V gene, CDR1 is SGHRS and CDR2 is YFSETQ. The CDR3 region has the DNA TGCGCCAGCAGCTCGGGGGAGGGAAACACCATATATTTT. Protein product: CASSSGEGNTIYF.

The rearrangement links TRBV30 to TRBJ1-2; tentative D call: TRBD1 (6 bases). CDR3 length: 13 residues. The germline CDR1 and CDR2 sequences are GTSNPN and SVGIG (reference sequence). The ends were cut back, 0 bases at V and 8 bases at J, with 13 bases in the middle. The CDR3 DNA follows: TGTGCCTGGAGTGTACAGGGAGTAAGCGGCTACACCTTC. This codes for CAWSVQGVSGYTF.

Notes on this clone: The sample contains more than one DNA sequence encoding this CDR3. This rearrangement joins TRBV20-1 to TRBJ2-1; D not certain. The CDR3 runs 10 residues. CDR1 and CDR2 from the germline V gene are DFQATT and SNEGSKA (reference sequence). V lost 3 bases and J 6 bases, leaving 3 bases between the germline ends. The CDR3, as DNA: TGCAGTGCTAGGGTCAATGAGCAGTTCTTC. Amino acid sequence: CSARVNEQFF.

V usage is TRBV10-3 and J usage is TRBJ1-1; no reliable D call. V lost 8 bases to trimming and J lost 0 bases, with 10 bases between them. The CDR3 covers 13 residues. Germline loops: CDR1 ENHRY, CDR2 SYGVKD. The CDR3 here is CAICERVNTEAFF. Written as DNA, the CDR3 is TGTGCCATCTGCGAGCGGGTGAACACTGAAGCTTTCTTT.

CDR3: CASSSGGAGNTIYF. The CDR3 bases are TGCGCCAGCAGCTCAGGGGGCGCTGGAAACACCATATATTTT. The chain employs TRBV4-1 and TRBJ1-3; TRBD1 matches at 8 bases. Germline CDR1 MGHRA, CDR2 YSYEKL. Unmatched junction bases numbered 2, after V lost 5 bases and J lost 2 bases. This CDR3 is 14 amino acids long.